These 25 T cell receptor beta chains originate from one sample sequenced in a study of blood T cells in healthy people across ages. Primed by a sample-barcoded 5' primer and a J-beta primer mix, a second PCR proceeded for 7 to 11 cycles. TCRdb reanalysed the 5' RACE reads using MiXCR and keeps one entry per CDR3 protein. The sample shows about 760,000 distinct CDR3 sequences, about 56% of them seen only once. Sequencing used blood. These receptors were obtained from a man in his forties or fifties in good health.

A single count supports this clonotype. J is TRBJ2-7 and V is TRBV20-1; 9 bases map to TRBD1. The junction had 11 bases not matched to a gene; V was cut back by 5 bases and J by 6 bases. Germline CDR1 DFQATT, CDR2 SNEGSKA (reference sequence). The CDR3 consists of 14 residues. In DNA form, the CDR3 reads TGCAGTGCTCCATCTCCCGGGACAGGGAGCGAGCAGTACTTC. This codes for CSAPSPGTGSEQYF.

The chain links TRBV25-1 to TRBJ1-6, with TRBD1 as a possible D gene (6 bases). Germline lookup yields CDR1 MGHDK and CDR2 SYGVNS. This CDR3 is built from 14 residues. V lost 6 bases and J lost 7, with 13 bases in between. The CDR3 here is CASSPRGANSPLHF. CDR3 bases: TGTGCCAGCAGCCCCCGGGGGGCCAATTCACCCCTCCACTTT.

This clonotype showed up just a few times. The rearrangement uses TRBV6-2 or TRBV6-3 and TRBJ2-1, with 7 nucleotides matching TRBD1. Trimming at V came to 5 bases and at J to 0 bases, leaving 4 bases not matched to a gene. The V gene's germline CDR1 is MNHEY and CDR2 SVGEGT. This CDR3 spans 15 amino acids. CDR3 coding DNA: TGTGCCAGCAGTACGGGACAGAGCTCCTACAATGAGCAGTTCTTC. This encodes CASSTGQSSYNEQFF.

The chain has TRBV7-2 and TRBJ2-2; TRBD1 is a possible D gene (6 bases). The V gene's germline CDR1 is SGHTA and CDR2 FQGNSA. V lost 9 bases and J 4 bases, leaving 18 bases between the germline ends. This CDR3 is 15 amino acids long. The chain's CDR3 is CASPIRGRGTGELFF. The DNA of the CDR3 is TGTGCCAGTCCGATCAGGGGCCGGGGCACCGGGGAGCTGTTTTTT.

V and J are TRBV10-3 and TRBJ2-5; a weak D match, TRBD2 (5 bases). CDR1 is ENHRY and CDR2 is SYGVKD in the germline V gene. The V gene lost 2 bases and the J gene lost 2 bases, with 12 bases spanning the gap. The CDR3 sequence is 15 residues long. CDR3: CAISEPFGGQETQYF. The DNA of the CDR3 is TGTGCCATCAGTGAGCCCTTTGGCGGGCAAGAGACCCAGTACTTC.

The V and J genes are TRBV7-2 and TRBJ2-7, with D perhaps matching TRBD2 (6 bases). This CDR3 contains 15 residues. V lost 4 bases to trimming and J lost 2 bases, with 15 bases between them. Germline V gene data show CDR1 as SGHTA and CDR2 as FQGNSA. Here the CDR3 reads CASSSAGRKTYEQYF. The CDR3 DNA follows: TGTGCCAGCAGCTCCGCGGGGCGGAAGACCTACGAGCAGTACTTC.

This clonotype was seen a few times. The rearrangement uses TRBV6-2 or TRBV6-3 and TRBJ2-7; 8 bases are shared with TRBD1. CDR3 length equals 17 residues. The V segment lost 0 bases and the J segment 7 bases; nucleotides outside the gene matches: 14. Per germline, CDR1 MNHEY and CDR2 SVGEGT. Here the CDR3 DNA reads TGTGCCAGCAGTTACTCGAGTACGGGACAGGTATGGGGGGAGCAGTACTTC. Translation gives CASSYSSTGQVWGEQYF.

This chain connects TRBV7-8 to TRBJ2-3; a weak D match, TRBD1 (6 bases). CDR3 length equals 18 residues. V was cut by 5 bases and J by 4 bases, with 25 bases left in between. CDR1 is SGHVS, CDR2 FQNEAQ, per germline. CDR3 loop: CASSLLSGRGVLSDTQYF. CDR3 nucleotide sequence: TGTGCCAGCAGCCTTCTATCCGGCAGGGGAGTTTTGTCAGATACGCAGTATTTT.

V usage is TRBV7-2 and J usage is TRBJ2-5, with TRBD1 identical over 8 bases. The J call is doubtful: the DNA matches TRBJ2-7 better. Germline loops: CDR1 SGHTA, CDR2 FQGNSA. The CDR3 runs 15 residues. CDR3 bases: TGTGCCAGCAGCTTAGTCTGGACAGGGAGCTACGAGCAGTACTTC. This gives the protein CASSLVWTGSYEQYF.

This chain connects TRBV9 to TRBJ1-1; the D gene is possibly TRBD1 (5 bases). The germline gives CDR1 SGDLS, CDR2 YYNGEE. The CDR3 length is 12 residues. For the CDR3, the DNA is TGTGGGGGGGAGCGTTCTAACACTGAAGCTTTCTTT. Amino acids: CGGERSNTEAFF.

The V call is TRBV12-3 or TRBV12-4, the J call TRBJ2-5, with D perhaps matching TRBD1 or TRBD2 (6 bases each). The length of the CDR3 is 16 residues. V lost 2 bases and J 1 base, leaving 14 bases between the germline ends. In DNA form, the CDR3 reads TGTGCCAGCAGTTTATATGCCAGGGGACTCCAAGAGACCCAGTACTTC. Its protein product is CASSLYARGLQETQYF.

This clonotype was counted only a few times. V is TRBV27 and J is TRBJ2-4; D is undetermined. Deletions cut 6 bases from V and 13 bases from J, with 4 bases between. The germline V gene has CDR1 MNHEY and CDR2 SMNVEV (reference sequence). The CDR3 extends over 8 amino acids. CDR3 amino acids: CASSCQYF. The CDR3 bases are TGTGCCAGCAGCTGCCAGTACTTC.

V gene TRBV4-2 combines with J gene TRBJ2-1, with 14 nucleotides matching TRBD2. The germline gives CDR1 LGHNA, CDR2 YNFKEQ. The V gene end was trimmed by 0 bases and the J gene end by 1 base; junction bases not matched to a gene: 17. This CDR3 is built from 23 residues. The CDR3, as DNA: TGTGCCAGCAGCCAAGATCTACCCCGAGGACTAGCGGGAGGCTTCACTTCCTACAATGAGCAGTTCTTC. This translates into CASSQDLPRGLAGGFTSYNEQFF.

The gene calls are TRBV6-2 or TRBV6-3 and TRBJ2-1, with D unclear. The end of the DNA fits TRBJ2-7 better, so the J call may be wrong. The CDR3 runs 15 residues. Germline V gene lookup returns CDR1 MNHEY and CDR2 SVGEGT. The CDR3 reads CASSFDSRSYNEQYF. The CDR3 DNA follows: TGTGCCAGCAGTTTCGATTCGCGCTCCTACAATGAGCAGTACTTC.

DNA for the CDR3: TGTGCCAGCAGGGGACGGGGAAGCTCCTATAATTCACCCCTCCACTTT. This encodes CASRGRGSSYNSPLHF. This sequence joins TRBV12-3 or TRBV12-4 and TRBJ1-6, with D possibly TRBD1 on 5 matching bases. The CDR3 is 16 residues long. The germline V and J ends were trimmed by 6 bases and 0 bases, with 12 bases remaining between them.

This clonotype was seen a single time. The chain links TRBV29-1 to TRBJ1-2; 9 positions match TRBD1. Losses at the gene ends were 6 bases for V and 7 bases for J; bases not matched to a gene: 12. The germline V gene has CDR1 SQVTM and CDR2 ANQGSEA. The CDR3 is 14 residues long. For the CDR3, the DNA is TGCAGCGTCCTTGGGGGGACAGGGATACGTGGCTACACCTTC. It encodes CSVLGGTGIRGYTF. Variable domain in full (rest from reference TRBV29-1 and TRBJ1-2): SAVISQKPSRDICQRGTSLTIQCQVDSQVTMMFWYRQQPGQSLTLIATANQGSEATYESGFVIDKFPISRPNLTFSTLTVSNMSPEDSSIYLCSVLGGTGIRGYTFGSGTRLTVV.

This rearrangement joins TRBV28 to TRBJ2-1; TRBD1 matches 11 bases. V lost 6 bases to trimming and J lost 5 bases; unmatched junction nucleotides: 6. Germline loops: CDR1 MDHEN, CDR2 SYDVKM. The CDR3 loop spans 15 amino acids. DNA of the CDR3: TGTGCCAGCAGATACGGGACAGGGGGGCACAATGAGCAGTTCTTC. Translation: CASRYGTGGHNEQFF.

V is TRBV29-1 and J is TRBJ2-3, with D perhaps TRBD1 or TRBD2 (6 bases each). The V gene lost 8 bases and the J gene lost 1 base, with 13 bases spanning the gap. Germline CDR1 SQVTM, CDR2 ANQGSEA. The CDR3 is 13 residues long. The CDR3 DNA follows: TGCAGCCTGAGGGGGGCCGGCACAGATACGCAGTATTTT. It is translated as CSLRGAGTDTQYF.

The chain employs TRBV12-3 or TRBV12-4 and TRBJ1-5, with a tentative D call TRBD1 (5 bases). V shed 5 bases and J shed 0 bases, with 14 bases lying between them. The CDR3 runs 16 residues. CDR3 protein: CASSPRRDASNQPQHF. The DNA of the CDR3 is TGTGCCAGCAGTCCTCGCAGGGACGCTAGCAATCAGCCCCAGCATTTT.

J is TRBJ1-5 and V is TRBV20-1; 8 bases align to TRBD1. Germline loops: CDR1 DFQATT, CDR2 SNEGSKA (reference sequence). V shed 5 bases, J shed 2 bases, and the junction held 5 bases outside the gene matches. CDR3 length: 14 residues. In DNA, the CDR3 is TGCAGTGCTGCACAGGGGGTCGGCAATCAGCCCCAGCATTTT. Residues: CSAAQGVGNQPQHF.

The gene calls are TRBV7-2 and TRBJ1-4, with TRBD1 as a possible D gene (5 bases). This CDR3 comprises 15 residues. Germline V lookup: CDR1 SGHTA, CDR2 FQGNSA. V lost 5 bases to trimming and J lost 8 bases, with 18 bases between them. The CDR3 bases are TGTGCCAGCAGCCCCCAGGGCCTATGGAAGGAAAAACTGTTTTTT. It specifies CASSPQGLWKEKLFF.

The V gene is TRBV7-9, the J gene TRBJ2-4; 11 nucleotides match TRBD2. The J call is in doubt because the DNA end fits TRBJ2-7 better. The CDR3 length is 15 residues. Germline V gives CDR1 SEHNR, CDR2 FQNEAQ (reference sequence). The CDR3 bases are TGTGCCAGCAGCTTTATAGCGGGAGGGTCCTACGAGCAGTACTTC. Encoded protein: CASSFIAGGSYEQYF.

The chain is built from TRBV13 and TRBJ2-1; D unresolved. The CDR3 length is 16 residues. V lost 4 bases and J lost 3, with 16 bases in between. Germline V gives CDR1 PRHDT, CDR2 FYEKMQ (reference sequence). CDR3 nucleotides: TGTGCCAGCAGCTACTTTCGAGACCGAAACTACAATGAGCAGTTCTTC. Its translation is CASSYFRDRNYNEQFF.

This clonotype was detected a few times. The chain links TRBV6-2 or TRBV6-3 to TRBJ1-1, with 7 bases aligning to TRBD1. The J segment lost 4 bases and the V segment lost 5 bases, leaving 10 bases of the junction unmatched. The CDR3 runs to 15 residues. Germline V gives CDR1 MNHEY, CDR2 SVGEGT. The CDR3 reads CASSPDRRGSTEAFF. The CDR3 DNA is TGTGCCAGCAGTCCGGACAGGAGAGGGTCCACTGAAGCTTTCTTT.

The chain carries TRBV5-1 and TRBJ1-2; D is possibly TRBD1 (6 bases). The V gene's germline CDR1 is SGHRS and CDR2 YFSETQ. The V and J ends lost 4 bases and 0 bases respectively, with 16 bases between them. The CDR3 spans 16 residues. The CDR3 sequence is CASSPQGQNTNYGYTF. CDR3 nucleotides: TGCGCCAGCAGCCCGCAGGGACAAAATACTAACTATGGCTACACCTTC.